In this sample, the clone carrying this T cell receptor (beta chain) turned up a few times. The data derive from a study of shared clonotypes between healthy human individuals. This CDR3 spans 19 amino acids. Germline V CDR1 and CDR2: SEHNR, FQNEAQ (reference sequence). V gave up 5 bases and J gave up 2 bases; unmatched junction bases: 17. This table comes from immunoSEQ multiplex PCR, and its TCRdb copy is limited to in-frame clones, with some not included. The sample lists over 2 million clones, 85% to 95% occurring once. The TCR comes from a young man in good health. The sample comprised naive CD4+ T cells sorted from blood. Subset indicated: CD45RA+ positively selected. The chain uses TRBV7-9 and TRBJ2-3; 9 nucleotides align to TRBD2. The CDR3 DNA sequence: TGTGCCAGCAGCCTACTGAGGCTAACTAGGACTAGCGCCACAGATACGCAGTATTTT. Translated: CASSLLRLTRTSATDTQYF.